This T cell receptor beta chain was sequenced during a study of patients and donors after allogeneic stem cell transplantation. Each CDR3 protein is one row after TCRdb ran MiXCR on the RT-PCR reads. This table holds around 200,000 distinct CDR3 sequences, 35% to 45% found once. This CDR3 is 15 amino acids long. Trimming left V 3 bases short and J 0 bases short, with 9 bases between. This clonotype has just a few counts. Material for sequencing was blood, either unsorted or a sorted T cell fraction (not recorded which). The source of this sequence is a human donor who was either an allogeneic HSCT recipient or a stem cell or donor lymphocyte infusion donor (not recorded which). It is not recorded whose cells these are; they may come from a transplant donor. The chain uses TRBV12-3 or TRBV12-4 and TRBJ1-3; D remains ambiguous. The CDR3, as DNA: TGTGCCAGCAGTTTCGATCGACTCTCTGGAAACACCATATATTTT. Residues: CASSFDRLSGNTIYF.